This T cell receptor beta chain was captured by sequencing in a study of blood T cell repertoires in COVID-19. Study background: Sites in the United States, Italy and Spain provided acute and convalescent COVID-19 samples. Sample material is recorded as cDNA or gDNA derived from T cells, B-cell-depleted T cells, or PBMCs.

For this clone: A junction end diverges from the germline sequence, so it may reflect a read error.

In the original processing: Reference gene primer amplification gave estimated nucleated cell counts. The table came from immunoSEQ multiplex PCR; TCRdb's copy has only in-frame clones and leaves some out. That table furnishes V, J and clone size, whereas the DNA furnished D and trimming. This table holds about 200,000 clones, roughly nine tenths found once. CDR3 length: 12 residues. CDR1 and CDR2 (germline): SGHTA, FQGTGA. Material: peripheral blood. This sequence originates from a woman between 45 and 65 years old with acute or convalescent COVID-19. The chain employs TRBV7-3 and TRBJ1-2; 10 positions agree with TRBD1. Written as DNA, the CDR3 is TGTGCCAGCAGCTTAGGGACAGGGGTCCTCGCCTTC. Its protein is CASSLGTGVLAF.